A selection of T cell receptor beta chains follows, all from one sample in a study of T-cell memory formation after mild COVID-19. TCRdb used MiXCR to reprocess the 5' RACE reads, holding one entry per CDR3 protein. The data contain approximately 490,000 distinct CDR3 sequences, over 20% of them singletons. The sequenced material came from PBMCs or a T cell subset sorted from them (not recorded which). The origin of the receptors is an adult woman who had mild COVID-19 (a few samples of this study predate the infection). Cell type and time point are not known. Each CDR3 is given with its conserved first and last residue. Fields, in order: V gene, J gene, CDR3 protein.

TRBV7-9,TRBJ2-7,CASSSTQSYEQYF
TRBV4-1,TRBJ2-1,CASSQATGVYNEQFF
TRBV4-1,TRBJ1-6,CASSHPATGRNSPLHF
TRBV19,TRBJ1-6,CASSSSFRDSPLHF
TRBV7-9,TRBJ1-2,CASSAPAQGAGGYTF
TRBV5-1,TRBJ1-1,CASSLEGVSTEAFF
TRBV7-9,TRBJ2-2,CASSFSGSVTGELFF
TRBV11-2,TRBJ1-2,CASSSPRRFGFGYTF
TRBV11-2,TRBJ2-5,CASSSSGTRETQYF
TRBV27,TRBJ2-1,CASSLSRAGLGGEQFF
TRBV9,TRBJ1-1,CASSKNGEGSEAFF
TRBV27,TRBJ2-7,CASTQGQGKGYEQYF
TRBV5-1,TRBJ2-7,CASSLGIGSYEQYF
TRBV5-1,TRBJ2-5,CASGASGGQETQYF
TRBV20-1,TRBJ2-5,CSASIGQGVWVETQYF
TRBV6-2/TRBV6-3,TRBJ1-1,CASSRPGQGALNTEAFF
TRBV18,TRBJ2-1,CASSPQSTYNEQFF
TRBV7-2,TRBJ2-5,CASSEFLAQETQYF
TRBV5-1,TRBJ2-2,CASSSGDRPLASNTGELFF
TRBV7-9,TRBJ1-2,CASSPDIGVNYGYTF
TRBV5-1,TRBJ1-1,CASSPAGTELTEDTEAFF
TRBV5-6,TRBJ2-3,CASSLSQEDTDTQYF
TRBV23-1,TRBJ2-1,CASSHSGTDDEQFF
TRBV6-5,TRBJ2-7,CASSWQGAYEQYF
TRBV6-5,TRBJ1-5,CASSPGGGARNQPQHF
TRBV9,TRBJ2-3,CASSVRSTQRGTDTQYF
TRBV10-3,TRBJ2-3,CAISRRGESDTQYF
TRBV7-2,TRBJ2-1,CASSLVSSGRINEQFF
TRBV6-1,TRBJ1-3,CASLDSSGNTIYF
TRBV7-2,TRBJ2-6,CASSHSSDVPSGANVLTF
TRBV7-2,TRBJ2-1,CASSLGGIGGEVNEQFF
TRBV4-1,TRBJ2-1,CASSQRVTNNEQFF
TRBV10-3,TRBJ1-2,CAIRDFGPRGNYGYTF
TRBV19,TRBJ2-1,CASSLPGLAVNEQFF
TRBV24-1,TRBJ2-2,CATSDPGLAGYTGELFF
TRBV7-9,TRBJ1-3,CASSLMPSGFSGNTIYF
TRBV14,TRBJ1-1,CASSDVPTEAFF
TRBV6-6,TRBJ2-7,CASSFRQLAGGSEQYF
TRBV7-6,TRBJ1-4,CASSRTGGPNEKLFF
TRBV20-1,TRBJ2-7,CSARPGSYEQYF
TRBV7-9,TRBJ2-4,CASSLTGGVSENIQYF
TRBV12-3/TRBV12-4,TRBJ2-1,CAGARGPSNEQFF
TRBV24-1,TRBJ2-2,CATSDIGLAGGLGGELFF
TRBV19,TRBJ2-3,CASTRQSGRTDTQYF
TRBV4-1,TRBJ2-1,CASSQVAGTRFF
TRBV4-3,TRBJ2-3,CASSQDIAGGLSTDTQYF
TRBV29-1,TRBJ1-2,CSVPGQDYGYTF
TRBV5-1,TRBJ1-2,CASSLEPGAYGYTF
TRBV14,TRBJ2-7,CASSPRQGGYEQYF
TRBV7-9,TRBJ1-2,CATAQGSDYGYTF
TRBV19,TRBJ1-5,CASSTTTGSNQPQHF
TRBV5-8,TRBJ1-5,CASRRQGVSNQPQHF
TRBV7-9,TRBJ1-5,CASSFGNQPQHF
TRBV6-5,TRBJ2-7,CASSYRDPFYEQYF
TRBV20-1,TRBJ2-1,CSARVSGRTDEQFF
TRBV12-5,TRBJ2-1,CASGLRQGGYNEQFF
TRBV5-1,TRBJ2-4,CASGSGTENIQYF
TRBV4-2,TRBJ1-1,CASSQQGDNEAFF
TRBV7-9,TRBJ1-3,CASSLETYGNTIYF
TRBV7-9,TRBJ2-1,CASSLSSGTVEQFF